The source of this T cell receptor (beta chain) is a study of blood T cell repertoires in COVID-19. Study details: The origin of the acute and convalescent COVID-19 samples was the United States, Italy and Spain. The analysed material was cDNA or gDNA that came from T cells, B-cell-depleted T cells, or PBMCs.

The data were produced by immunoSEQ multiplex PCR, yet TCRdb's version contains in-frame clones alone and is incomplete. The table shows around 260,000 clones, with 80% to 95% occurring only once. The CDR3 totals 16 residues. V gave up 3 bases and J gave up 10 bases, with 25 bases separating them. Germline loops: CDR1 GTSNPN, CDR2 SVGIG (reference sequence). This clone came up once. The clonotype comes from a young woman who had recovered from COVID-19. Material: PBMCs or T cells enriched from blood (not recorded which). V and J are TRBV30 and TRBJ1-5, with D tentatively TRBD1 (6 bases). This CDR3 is CAWSTLAGGGSGPQHF. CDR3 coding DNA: TGTGCCTGGAGCACTCTGGCGGGTGGGGGCTCGGGTCCCCAGCATTTT.